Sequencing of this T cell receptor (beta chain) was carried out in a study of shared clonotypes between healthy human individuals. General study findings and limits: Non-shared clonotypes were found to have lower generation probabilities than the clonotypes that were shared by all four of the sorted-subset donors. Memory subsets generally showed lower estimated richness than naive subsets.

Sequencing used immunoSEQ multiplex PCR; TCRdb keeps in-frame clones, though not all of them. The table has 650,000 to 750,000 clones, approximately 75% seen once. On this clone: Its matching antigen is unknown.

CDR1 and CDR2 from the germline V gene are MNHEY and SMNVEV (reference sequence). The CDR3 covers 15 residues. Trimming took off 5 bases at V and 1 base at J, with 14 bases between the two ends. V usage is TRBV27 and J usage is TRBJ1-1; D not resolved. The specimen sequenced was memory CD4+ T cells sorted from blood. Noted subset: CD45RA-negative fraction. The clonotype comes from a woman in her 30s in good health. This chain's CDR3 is CASSPQHGRNTEAFF. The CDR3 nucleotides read TGTGCCAGCAGTCCACAACACGGAAGGAACACTGAAGCTTTCTTT.